A selection of T cell receptor beta chains follows, all from one sample in a study of cytotoxic CD8 clonotypes in ibrutinib-treated CLL. Sequenced by immunoSEQ multiplex PCR; TCRdb stores in-frame clones only, minus some. The table records 30,000 to 50,000 clones, 68% of them present only once. Sequences were derived from PBMCs, sampled at disease progression, from a patient treated with ibrutinib. The receptors were gathered from a human donor with chronic lymphocytic leukemia. The CDR3 runs from the conserved cysteine through the conserved F or W. Each record gives: clone size, V gene, D gene, J gene, CDR3 DNA, CDR3 protein. A D gene is named only where the DNA matches it firmly. A clone size is listed for some rows: how often the clone was seen (once, few, many), or a class if it is expanded.

-,TRBV4-2,TRBD2,TRBJ2-4,TGTGCCAGCAGCCAAGAGGAGGGTAGCGGGAATGTTCAGTACATTCAGTACTTC,CASSQEEGSGNVQYIQYF
-,TRBV28,TRBD1,TRBJ2-7,TGTGCCAGCAGTGTATCGGGACAGGCCTACGAGCAGTACTTC,CASSVSGQAYEQYF
-,TRBV19,TRBD2,TRBJ2-2,TGTGCCAGTAGTAGGGCGGGAGGGCCGTACGGGGAGCTGTTTTTT,CASSRAGGPYGELFF
-,TRBV4-1,-,TRBJ1-2,TGCGCCAGCACCTATATACTGGAGAGGGACTATGGCTACACCTTC,CASTYILERDYGYTF
once,TRBV11-3,-,TRBJ2-5,TGTGCCAGCAGCTTAGGGAGAGGTAGGCGGTTGGAGACCCAGTACTTC,CASSLGRGRRLETQYF
-,TRBV30,TRBD2,TRBJ2-7,TGTGCCTGGAGTTCGGGTAGCGGGCCGTACTACGAGCAGTACTTC,CAWSSGSGPYYEQYF
few,TRBV7-6,-,TRBJ2-6,TGTGCCAGCAGCTCCGACTCTGGGGCCAACGTCCTGACTTTC,CASSSDSGANVLTF
-,TRBV15,-,TRBJ2-6,TGTGCCACCAGCTCTCCATTGTCGTTGGGAGAGGGAAACTCTGGGGCCAACGTCCTGACTTTC,CATSSPLSLGEGNSGANVLTF
-,TRBV7-9,-,TRBJ2-2,TGTGCCAGCAGCTTAGTGCGTCAGTTCCAAACCGGGGAGCTGTTTTTT,CASSLVRQFQTGELFF
-,TRBV19,-,TRBJ1-2,TGTGCCAGTACCCTCTCGTCCCGGCGGGATGGCTACACCTTC,CASTLSSRRDGYTF
-,TRBV7-3,TRBD1,TRBJ2-5,TGTGCCAGCAGCCTAGGACAGGGACAGACCCAGTACTTC,CASSLGQGQTQYF
many,TRBV6-1,-,TRBJ1-5,TGTGCCAGCAGTGAACAGCGGGTGTCTAGCAATCAGCCCCAGCATTTT,CASSEQRVSSNQPQHF
-,TRBV20-1,-,TRBJ2-1,TGCAGTGCTAGACATTCAAATGAGCAGTTCTTC,CSARHSNEQFF
-,TRBV7-9,-,TRBJ2-7,TGTGCCAGCAGCCTAGACCGGGACCGCGCCTCCGAGCAGTACTTC,CASSLDRDRASEQYF
-,TRBV6-1,TRBD1,TRBJ2-2,TGTGCCAGCAGCGCTCAGGGGGCGAAGACCGGGGAGCTGTTTTTT,CASSAQGAKTGELFF
-,TRBV7-3,TRBD2,TRBJ2-1,TGTGCCAGCAGCCCGGGACTAGCGGTTAATGAGCAGTTCTTC,CASSPGLAVNEQFF